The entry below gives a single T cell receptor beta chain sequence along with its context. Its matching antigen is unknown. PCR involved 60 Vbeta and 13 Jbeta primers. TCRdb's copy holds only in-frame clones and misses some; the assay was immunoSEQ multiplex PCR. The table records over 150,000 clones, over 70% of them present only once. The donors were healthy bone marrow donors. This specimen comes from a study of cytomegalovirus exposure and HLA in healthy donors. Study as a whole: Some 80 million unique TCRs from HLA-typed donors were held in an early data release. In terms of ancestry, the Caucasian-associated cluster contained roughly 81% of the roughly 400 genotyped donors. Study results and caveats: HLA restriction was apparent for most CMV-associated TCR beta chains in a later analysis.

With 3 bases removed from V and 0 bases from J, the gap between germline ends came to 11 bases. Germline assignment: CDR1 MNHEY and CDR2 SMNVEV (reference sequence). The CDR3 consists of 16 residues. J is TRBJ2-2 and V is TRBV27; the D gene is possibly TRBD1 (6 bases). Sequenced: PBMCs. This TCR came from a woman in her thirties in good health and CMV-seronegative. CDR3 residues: CASSLTGPANTGELFF. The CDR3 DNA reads TGTGCCAGCAGTTTGACAGGCCCCGCGAACACCGGGGAGCTGTTTTTT.